The entry below gives a single T cell receptor (beta chain) sequence along with its context. Its antigen remains unidentified. V lost 0 bases to trimming and J lost 7 bases, with 12 bases between them. The germline CDR1 and CDR2 sequences are GTSNPN and SVGIG (reference sequence). CDR3 size: 13 residues. The PCR had 60 Vbeta and 13 Jbeta primers. TCRdb's table, derived via immunoSEQ multiplex PCR, lists solely in-frame clones and lacks some. The sample shows more than 80,000 clones, 55% to 65% of them seen only once. The sample comes from a study of cytomegalovirus exposure and HLA in healthy donors. Overall study findings and caveats: The study labeled 164 TCR beta chains cytomegalovirus-associated. Later analysis revealed greater clonal expansion in HLA-associated TCR beta chains than in equally common others.

The sequencing input was PBMCs. The V and J genes are TRBV30 and TRBJ2-5, with D possibly matching TRBD2 (7 bases). The clonotype originates from a woman in her forties in good health and CMV-seropositive. CDR3 DNA: TGTGCCTGGAGTGTAAAGGGAGGGGGGACCCAGTACTTC. Amino acid sequence: CAWSVKGGGTQYF.